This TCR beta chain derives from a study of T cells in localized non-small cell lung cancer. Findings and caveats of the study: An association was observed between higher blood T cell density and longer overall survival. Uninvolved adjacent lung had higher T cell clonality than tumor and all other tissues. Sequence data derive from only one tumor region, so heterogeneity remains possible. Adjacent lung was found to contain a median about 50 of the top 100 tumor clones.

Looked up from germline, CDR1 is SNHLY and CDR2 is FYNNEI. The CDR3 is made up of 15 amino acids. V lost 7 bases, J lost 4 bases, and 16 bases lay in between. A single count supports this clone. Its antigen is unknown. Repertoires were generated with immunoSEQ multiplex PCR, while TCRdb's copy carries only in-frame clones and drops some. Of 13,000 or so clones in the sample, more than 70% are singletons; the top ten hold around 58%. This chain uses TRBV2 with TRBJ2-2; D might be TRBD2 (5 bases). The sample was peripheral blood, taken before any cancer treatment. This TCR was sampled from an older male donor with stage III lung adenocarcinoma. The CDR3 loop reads CASKRERVGTGELFF. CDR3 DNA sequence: TGTGCCAGCAAGCGCGAGAGGGTGGGCACCGGGGAGCTGTTTTTT.